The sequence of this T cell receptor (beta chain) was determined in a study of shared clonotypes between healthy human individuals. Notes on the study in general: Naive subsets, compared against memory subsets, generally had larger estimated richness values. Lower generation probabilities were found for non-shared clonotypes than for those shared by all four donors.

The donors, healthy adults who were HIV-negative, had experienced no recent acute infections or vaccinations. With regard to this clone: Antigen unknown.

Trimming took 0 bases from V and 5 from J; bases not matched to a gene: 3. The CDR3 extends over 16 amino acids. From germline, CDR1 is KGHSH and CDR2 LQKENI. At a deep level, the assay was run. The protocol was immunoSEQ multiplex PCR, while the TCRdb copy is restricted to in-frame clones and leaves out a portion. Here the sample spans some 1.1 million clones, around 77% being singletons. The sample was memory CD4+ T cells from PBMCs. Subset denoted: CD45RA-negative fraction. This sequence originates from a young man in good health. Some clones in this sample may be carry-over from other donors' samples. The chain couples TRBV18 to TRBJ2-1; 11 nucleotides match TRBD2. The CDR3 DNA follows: TGTGCCAGCTCACCACCGTCTAGCGGGGGGAACAATGAGCAGTTCTTC. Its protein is CASSPPSSGGNNEQFF. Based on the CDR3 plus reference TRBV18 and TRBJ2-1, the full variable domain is NAGVMQNPRHLVRRRGQEARLRCSPMKGHSHVYWYRQLPEEGLKFMVYLQKENIIDESGMPKERFSAEFPKEGPSILRIQQVVRGDSAAYFCASSPPSSGGNNEQFFGPGTRLTVL.